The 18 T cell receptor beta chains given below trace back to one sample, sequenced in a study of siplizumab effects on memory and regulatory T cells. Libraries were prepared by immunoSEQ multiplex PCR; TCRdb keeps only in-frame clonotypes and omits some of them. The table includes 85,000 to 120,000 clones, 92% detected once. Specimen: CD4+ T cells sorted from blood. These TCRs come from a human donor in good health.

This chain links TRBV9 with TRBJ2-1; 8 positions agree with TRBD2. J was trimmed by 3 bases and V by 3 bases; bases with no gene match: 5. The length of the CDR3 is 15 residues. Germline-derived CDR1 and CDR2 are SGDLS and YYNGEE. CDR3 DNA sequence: TGTGCCAGCAGCGCGAGGAGCGGGAGCTACAATGAGCAGTTCTTC. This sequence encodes CASSARSGSYNEQFF.

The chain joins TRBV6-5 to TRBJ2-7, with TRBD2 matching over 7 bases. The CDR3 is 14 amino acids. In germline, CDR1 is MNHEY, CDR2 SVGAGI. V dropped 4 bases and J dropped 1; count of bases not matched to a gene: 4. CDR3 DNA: TGTGCCAGCAGTTTTTTGGGGGGGTCCTACGAGCAGTACTTC. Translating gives CASSFLGGSYEQYF.

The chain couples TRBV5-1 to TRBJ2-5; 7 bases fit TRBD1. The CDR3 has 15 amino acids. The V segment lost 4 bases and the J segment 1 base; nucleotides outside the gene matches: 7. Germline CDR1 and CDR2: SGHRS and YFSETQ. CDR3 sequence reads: CASSTTGQFQETQYF. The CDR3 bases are TGCGCCAGCAGCACCACGGGACAGTTCCAAGAGACCCAGTACTTC.

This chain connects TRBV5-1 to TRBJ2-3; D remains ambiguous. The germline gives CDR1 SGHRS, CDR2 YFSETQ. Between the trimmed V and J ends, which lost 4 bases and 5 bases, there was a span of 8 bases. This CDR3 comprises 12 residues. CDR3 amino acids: CASSQLGDTQYF. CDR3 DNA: TGCGCCAGCAGCCAACTGGGAGATACGCAGTATTTT.

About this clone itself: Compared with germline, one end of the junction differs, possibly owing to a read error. In nucleotides, the CDR3 is TGTGCCAGCAGTACCCGGCAGGGGTCTCACTTC. Amino acids: CASSTRQGSHF. The chain combines TRBV28 with TRBJ2-5; D is perhaps TRBD1 (6 bases). Per the germline V gene, CDR1 is MDHEN and CDR2 is SYDVKM. The CDR3 runs 11 residues.

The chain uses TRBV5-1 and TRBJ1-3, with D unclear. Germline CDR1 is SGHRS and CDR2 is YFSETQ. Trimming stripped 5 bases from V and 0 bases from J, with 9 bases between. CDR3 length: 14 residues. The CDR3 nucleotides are TGCGCCAGCAGATCGAGTTACTCTGGAAACACCATATATTTT. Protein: CASRSSYSGNTIYF.

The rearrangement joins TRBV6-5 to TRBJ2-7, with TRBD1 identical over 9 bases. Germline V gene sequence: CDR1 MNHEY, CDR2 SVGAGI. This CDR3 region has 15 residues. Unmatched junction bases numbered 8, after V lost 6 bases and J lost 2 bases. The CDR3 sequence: CASRPQGQGTYEQYF. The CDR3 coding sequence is TGTGCCAGCAGACCCCAGGGACAGGGAACCTACGAGCAGTACTTC.

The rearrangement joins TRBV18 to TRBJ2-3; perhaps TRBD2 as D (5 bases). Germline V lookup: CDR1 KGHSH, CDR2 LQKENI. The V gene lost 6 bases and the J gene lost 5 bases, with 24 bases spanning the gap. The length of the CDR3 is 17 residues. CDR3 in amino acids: CASSHSRVPNRGDTQYF. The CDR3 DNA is TGTGCCAGCTCCCATAGTCGTGTCCCAAACCGGGGAGATACGCAGTATTTT.

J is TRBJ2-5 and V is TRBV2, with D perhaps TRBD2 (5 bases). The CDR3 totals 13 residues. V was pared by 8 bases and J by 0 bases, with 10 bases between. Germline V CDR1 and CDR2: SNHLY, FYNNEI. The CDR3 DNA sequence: TGTGCCAGCGGGGAGCCCCACCAAGAGACCCAGTACTTC. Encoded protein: CASGEPHQETQYF.

CDR3 coding DNA: TGTGCCAGCAGTTTACCCCGACGGTTGTACAATGAGCAGTTCTTC. Protein sequence: CASSLPRRLYNEQFF. The genes are TRBV28 and TRBJ2-1, with no clear D. The V end was cut by 2 bases, the J end by 4 bases, with 12 bases between. Germline V gives CDR1 MDHEN, CDR2 SYDVKM. This CDR3 contains 15 residues.

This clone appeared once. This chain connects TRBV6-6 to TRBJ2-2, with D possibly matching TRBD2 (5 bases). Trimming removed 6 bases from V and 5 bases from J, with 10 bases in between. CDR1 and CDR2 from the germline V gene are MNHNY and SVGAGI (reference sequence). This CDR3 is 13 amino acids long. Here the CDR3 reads CASSRRGTGELFF. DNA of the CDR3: TGTGCCAGCAGCCGCCGGGGAACCGGGGAGCTGTTTTTT.

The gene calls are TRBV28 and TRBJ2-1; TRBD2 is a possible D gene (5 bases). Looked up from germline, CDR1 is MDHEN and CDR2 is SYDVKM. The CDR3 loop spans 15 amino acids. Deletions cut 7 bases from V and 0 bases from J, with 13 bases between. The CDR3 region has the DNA TGTGCCAGCAACGTTAGGAGGAACTCCTACAATGAGCAGTTCTTC. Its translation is CASNVRRNSYNEQFF.

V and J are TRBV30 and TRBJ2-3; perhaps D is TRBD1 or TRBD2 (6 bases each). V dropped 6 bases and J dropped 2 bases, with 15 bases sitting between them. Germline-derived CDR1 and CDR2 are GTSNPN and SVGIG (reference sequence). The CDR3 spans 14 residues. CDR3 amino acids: CACPLGGITDTQYF. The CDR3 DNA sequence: TGTGCCTGTCCTCTGGGGGGCATCACAGATACGCAGTATTTT.

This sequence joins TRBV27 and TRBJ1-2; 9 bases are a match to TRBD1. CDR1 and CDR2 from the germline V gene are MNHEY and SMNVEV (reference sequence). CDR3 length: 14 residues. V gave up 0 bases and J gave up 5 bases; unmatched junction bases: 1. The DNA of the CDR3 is TGTGCCAGCAGTTTATCGGGACAGGGATATGGCTACACCTTC. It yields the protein CASSLSGQGYGYTF.

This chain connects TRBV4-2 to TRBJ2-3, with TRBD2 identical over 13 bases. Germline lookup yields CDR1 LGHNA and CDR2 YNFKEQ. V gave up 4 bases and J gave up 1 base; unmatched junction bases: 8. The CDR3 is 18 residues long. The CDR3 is CASSRQLAGGPGTDTQYF. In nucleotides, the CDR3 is TGTGCCAGCAGCCGACAACTAGCGGGAGGGCCGGGCACAGATACGCAGTATTTT.

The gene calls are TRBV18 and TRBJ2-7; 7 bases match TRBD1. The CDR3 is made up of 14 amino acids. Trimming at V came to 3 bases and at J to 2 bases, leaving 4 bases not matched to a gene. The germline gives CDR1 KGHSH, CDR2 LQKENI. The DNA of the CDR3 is TGTGCCAGCTCACCTAAGACAGGGCCCTACGAGCAGTACTTC. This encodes CASSPKTGPYEQYF. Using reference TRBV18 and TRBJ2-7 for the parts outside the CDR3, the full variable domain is NAGVMQNPRHLVRRRGQEARLRCSPMKGHSHVYWYRQLPEEGLKFMVYLQKENIIDESGMPKERFSAEFPKEGPSILRIQQVVRGDSAAYFCASSPKTGPYEQYFGPGTRLTVT.

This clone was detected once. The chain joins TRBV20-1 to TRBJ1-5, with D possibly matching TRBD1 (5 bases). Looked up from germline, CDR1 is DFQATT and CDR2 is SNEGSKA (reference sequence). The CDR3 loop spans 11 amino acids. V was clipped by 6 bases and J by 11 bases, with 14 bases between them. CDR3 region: CSAKDSWAQHF. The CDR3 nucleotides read TGCAGTGCCAAAGACAGTTGGGCCCAGCATTTT.

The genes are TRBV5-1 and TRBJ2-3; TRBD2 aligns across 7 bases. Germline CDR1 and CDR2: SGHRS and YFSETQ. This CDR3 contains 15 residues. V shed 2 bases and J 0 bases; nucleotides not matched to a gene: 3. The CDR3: CASSFGAGSTDTQYF. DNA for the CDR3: TGCGCCAGCAGCTTTGGAGCGGGGAGCACAGATACGCAGTATTTT.